Listed here are 10 T cell receptor beta chains from one sample, sequenced in a study of T cells in Graves' hyperthyroidism and ophthalmopathy. TCR beta CDR3 regions were amplified from RNA transcripts. With the HTBI primer set, the TCR CDR3 went through a first round of RT-PCR. TCRdb redid the calling of the multiplex PCR reads with MiXCR, one entry per CDR3 protein. The sample lists over 450,000 distinct CDR3 sequences; about 15% were seen once. The specimen was blood. These receptors originate from a woman younger than 30 with Graves' ophthalmopathy.

This clonotype appeared a few times. The chain couples TRBV12-3 or TRBV12-4 to TRBJ1-6; D is unresolved. CDR3 length: 15 amino acids. Trimming shortened V by 3 bases and J by 10 bases, and 16 bases separated the two germline ends. The CDR3 reads CASSLSHPSGSPLHF. The CDR3 bases are TGTGCCAGCAGTTTGTCGCACCCTTCGGGATCACCCCTCCACTTT.

The rearrangement joins TRBV7-9 to TRBJ2-2; 7 bases match TRBD2. The CDR3 runs 16 residues. CDR1 is SEHNR and CDR2 is FQNEAQ in the germline V gene (reference sequence). The V and J ends lost 3 bases and 1 base, in that order; junction bases with no gene match: 5. The CDR3 region has the DNA TGTGCCAGCAGCTTCTTCGGGGGGTGGAACACCGGGGAGCTGTTTTTT. This codes for CASSFFGGWNTGELFF.

This chain joins TRBV5-1 and TRBJ2-3; 13 bases are shared with TRBD2. The trim removed 4 bases at V and 2 bases at J, leaving 4 bases unmatched. The CDR3 runs to 16 residues. Germline assignment: CDR1 SGHRS and CDR2 YFSETQ. The CDR3 is CASSLTSGGYTDTQYF. The CDR3 nucleotides are TGCGCCAGCAGCCTGACTAGCGGGGGGTACACAGATACGCAGTATTTT.

The sample holds many counts of this clonotype. The rearrangement uses TRBV28 and TRBJ2-7; D unclear. Germline V gene sequence: CDR1 MDHEN, CDR2 SYDVKM. The CDR3 has 12 amino acids. V was clipped by 6 bases and J by 3 bases, with 9 bases between them. The CDR3 DNA follows: TGTGCCAGCAGGAGCATATTCTACGAGCAGTACTTC. It translates to CASRSIFYEQYF.

This clonotype was counted a few times. The chain links TRBV11-2 to TRBJ2-3; tentative D call: TRBD1 (5 bases). CDR1 is SGHAT, CDR2 FQNNGV, per germline. CDR3 length: 15 residues. V was clipped by 1 base and J by 5 bases, with 13 bases between them. The CDR3 sequence is CASSLGAGFGDTQYF. The CDR3 bases are TGTGCCAGCAGCTTAGGGGCAGGGTTTGGAGATACGCAGTATTTT.

This clonotype was counted ten times or more. The chain is built from TRBV20-1 and TRBJ2-3; D unresolved. Germline CDR1 is DFQATT and CDR2 is SNEGSKA (reference sequence). CDR3 length: 13 residues. The V and J ends lost 3 bases and 8 bases respectively, with 15 bases between them. CDR3 amino acids: CSASPIGILTQYF. The DNA of the CDR3 is TGCAGTGCTAGTCCCATCGGAATTCTTACGCAGTATTTT.

V gene TRBV27 combines with J gene TRBJ2-5; perhaps TRBD2 as D (6 bases). Germline V gene data show CDR1 as MNHEY and CDR2 as SMNVEV (reference sequence). The V gene lost 3 bases and the J gene lost 7 bases, with 18 bases spanning the gap. The CDR3 has 15 amino acids. The CDR3 protein is CASSFLEGGEGTQYF. CDR3 bases: TGTGCCAGCAGTTTCCTGGAGGGAGGCGAAGGGACCCAGTACTTC.

The chain employs TRBV19 and TRBJ1-2; D is possibly TRBD1 (5 bases). The CDR3 sequence is 13 residues long. Germline V gene data show CDR1 as LNHDA and CDR2 as SQIVND (reference sequence). Trimming removed 7 bases at V and 3 bases at J, with 12 bases between. The CDR3 is CASTTRGYYGYTF. Written as DNA, the CDR3 is TGTGCCAGTACCACCCGGGGGTACTATGGCTACACCTTC.

The chain carries TRBV28 and TRBJ1-5, with a possible D match to TRBD1 (5 bases). CDR3 length: 13 amino acids. Germline CDR1 MDHEN, CDR2 SYDVKM. Deletions cut 4 bases from V and 4 bases from J, with 8 bases between. The CDR3 sequence: CASSSGTNQPQHF. The CDR3 DNA sequence: TGTGCCAGCAGTTCAGGGACTAATCAGCCCCAGCATTTT.

This chain uses TRBV28 with TRBJ2-2, with 11 bases fitting TRBD1. Per germline, CDR1 MDHEN and CDR2 SYDVKM. The ends lost 6 bases at V and 4 bases at J; junction bases unmatched: 4. The CDR3 is 15 residues long. As DNA, the CDR3 is TGTGCCAGCAGATCGGGACAGGGGGTCACCGGGGAGCTGTTTTTT. This gives the protein CASRSGQGVTGELFF.